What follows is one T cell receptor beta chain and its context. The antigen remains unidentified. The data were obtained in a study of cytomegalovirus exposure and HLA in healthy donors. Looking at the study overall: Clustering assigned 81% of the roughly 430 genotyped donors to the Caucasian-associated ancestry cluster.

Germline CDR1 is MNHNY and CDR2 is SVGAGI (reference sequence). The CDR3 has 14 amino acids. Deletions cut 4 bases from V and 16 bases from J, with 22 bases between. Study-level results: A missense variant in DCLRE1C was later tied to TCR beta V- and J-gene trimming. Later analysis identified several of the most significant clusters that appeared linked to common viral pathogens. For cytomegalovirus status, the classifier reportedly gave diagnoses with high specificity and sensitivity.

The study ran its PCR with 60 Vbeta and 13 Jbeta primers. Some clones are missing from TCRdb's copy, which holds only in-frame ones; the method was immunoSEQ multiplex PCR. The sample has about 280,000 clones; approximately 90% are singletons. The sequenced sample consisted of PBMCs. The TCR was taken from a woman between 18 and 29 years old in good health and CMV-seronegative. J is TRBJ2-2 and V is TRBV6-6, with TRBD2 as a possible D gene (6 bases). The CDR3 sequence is CASSSTGDDGRRFF. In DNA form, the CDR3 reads TGTGCCAGCAGTTCCACGGGGGACGACGGCCGTAGGTTTTTT.